The text below deals with one T cell receptor (beta chain). Clones were sequenced by immunoSEQ multiplex PCR, and TCRdb holds only the in-frame ones, with some missing. The data show 120,000 or so clones, with about 87% seen just once and about 2.9% held by the top ten. This record belongs to a study of control samples from healthy donors and cancer patients. V lost 5 bases, J lost 2 bases, and 11 bases lay in between. Germline V gives CDR1 MNHEY, CDR2 SVGAGI. The CDR3 is 14 amino acids. The chain recombines TRBV6-5 with TRBJ2-3; tentative D call: TRBD2 (6 bases). Sequenced input: blood. The TCR originated in a man in his sixties in good health. In nucleotides, the CDR3 is TGTGCCAGCAGTCTACTAGCCGCCACAGATACGCAGTATTTT. Translated, it gives CASSLLAATDTQYF.